These 21 T cell receptor beta chains were all obtained from the same sample, sequenced in a study of T cell changes during pregnancy in multiple sclerosis. Clones were sequenced by immunoSEQ multiplex PCR, and TCRdb holds only the in-frame ones, with some missing. The repertoire consists of under 35,000 clones, with 85% to 90% occurring once and the leading ten covering roughly 7.4%. The specimen was CD8+ T cells from peripheral blood mononuclear cells, collected before pregnancy. These receptors originate from a female donor with multiple sclerosis, enrolled in a pregnancy study.

This clone was seen a few times. This chain uses TRBV6-5 with TRBJ2-1; the D gene is possibly TRBD2 (6 bases). Germline CDR1 and CDR2: MNHEY and SVGAGI. Deletions cut 0 bases from V and 8 bases from J, with 14 bases between. The CDR3 consists of 15 residues. CDR3 coding DNA: TGTGCCAGCAGTTACTCCGACGGAGGGGCCGATGAGCAGTTCTTC. This codes for CASSYSDGGADEQFF.

This clone was counted a single time. The V call is TRBV5-8, the J call TRBJ1-2; a weak D match, TRBD1 (5 bases). V was trimmed by 3 bases and J by 2 bases, leaving 14 bases between them. Germline lookup yields CDR1 SGHTS and CDR2 YDEGEE. This CDR3 has 15 residues. The CDR3 spells CASSWALGVNYGYTF. The DNA of the CDR3 is TGTGCCAGCAGCTGGGCCCTAGGGGTGAACTATGGCTACACCTTC.

The genes are TRBV9 and TRBJ1-1; D is unresolved. The CDR3 spans 13 residues. Germline CDR1 is SGDLS and CDR2 is YYNGEE. V was pared by 3 bases and J by 4 bases, with 10 bases between. The CDR3 DNA reads as TGTGCCAGCAGCGCGGAAGGAGGCACTGAAGCTTTCTTT. It yields the protein CASSAEGGTEAFF.

The chain has TRBV4-3 and TRBJ2-4, with a possible D match to TRBD2 (5 bases). The CDR3 totals 18 residues. Deletions cut 0 bases from V and 3 bases from J, with 18 bases between. Germline CDR1 reads LGHNA; CDR2 reads YSLEER. The CDR3 nucleotides read TGCGCCAGCAGCCAAGACCCTAGCTACACCTGGGGCAAAAACATTCAGTACTTC. This gives the protein CASSQDPSYTWGKNIQYF.

The CDR3 DNA sequence: TGTGCCAGCAGTTTGGTCCAGGGACACAAGAACACTGAAGCTTTCTTT. Protein: CASSLVQGHKNTEAFF. This sequence joins TRBV27 and TRBJ1-1, with D possibly TRBD1 on 6 matching bases. The germline V gene encodes CDR1 MNHEY and CDR2 SMNVEV (reference sequence). This CDR3 contains 16 residues. Between the trimmed V and J ends, which lost 3 bases and 1 base, there was a span of 15 bases.

The chain couples TRBV9 to TRBJ2-1, with 12 bases lining up with TRBD2. Germline V gene lookup returns CDR1 SGDLS and CDR2 YYNGEE. This CDR3 contains 16 residues. V lost 0 bases and J lost 8; bases outside the gene matches: 6. CDR3 nucleotide sequence: TGTGCCAGCAGCGTAGGGGGACTAGCGGGTTTGGATGAGCAGTTCTTC. Amino acids: CASSVGGLAGLDEQFF.

This clone was recorded a few times. V usage is TRBV6-4 and J usage is TRBJ2-3; the match to TRBD2 covers 10 bases. Unmatched junction bases numbered 5, after V lost 3 bases and J lost 5 bases. Looked up from germline, CDR1 is MRHNA and CDR2 is SNTAGT. This CDR3 spans 15 amino acids. The DNA of the CDR3 is TGTGCCAGCAGTGAGGAAGCGGGGGGGCAAGATACGCAGTATTTT. Amino acid sequence: CASSEEAGGQDTQYF.

This sequence joins TRBV29-1 and TRBJ2-1, with D possibly TRBD2 on 5 matching bases. Trimming removed 7 bases at V and 7 bases at J, with 8 bases between. This CDR3 is 10 amino acids long. Germline V gene lookup returns CDR1 SQVTM and CDR2 ANQGSEA. The CDR3 region is CSGSGNEQFF. The CDR3 nucleotides read TGCAGCGGTTCGGGGAATGAGCAGTTCTTC.

V usage is TRBV7-9 and J usage is TRBJ2-3, with D tentatively TRBD1 (5 bases). V was shortened by 3 bases and J by 1 base, with 11 bases between the two germline ends. Germline CDR1 reads SEHNR; CDR2 reads FQNEAQ (reference sequence). The CDR3 consists of 15 residues. DNA of the CDR3: TGTGCCAGCAGCTTTATACAGGAGCGCACAGATACGCAGTATTTT. It codes for CASSFIQERTDTQYF. The full variable domain, with the rest looked up from reference TRBV7-9 and TRBJ2-3, is DTGVSQNPRHKITKRGQNVTFRCDPISEHNRLYWYRQTLGQGPEFLTYFQNEAQLEKSRLLSDRFSAERPKGSFSTLEIQRTEQGDSAMYLCASSFIQERTDTQYFGPGTRLTVL.

The chain has TRBV5-6 and TRBJ2-7; D is uncertain. The CDR3 consists of 11 residues. Germline CDR1 is SGHDT and CDR2 is YYEEEE. The ends were cut back, 2 bases at V and 2 bases at J, with 2 bases in the middle. This CDR3 is CASSFAYEQYF. CDR3 sequence (DNA): TGTGCCAGCAGCTTCGCCTACGAGCAGTACTTC.

The chain links TRBV29-1 to TRBJ2-7, with D unclear. The CDR3 runs 11 residues. V lost 4 bases to trimming and J lost 3 bases, with 7 bases between them. Germline V gives CDR1 SQVTM, CDR2 ANQGSEA. The CDR3 loop is CSVGGGYEQYF. DNA for the CDR3: TGCAGCGTTGGTGGCGGCTACGAGCAGTACTTC.

This clone has a single count. The chain links TRBV13 to TRBJ1-4, with 8 bases identical to TRBD1. This CDR3 region has 16 residues. With V trimmed by 5 bases and J by 3 bases, 8 bases remained unmatched. Germline assignment: CDR1 PRHDT and CDR2 FYEKMQ (reference sequence). CDR3 in DNA: TGTGCCAGCAGCAAACAGGGGGTCCTCGCTAATGAAAAACTGTTTTTT. It codes for CASSKQGVLANEKLFF.

The chain recombines TRBV30 with TRBJ1-2; 7 positions agree with TRBD1. V lost 4 bases, J lost 6 bases, and 5 bases stayed unmatched. CDR3 size: 12 residues. Germline V lookup: CDR1 GTSNPN, CDR2 SVGIG (reference sequence). Here the CDR3 reads CAWIEGANGYTF. CDR3 nucleotide sequence: TGTGCCTGGATCGAGGGGGCGAATGGCTACACCTTC.

The chain joins TRBV29-1 to TRBJ1-1; 11 positions match TRBD1. From germline, CDR1 is SQVTM and CDR2 ANQGSEA. CDR3 length: 12 amino acids. Trimming at V came to 7 bases and at J to 3 bases, leaving 1 base not matched to a gene. The CDR3 sequence: CSGDRGDTEAFF. As DNA, the CDR3 is TGCAGCGGGGACAGGGGGGACACTGAAGCTTTCTTT.

The chain has TRBV5-6 and TRBJ2-5; 8 bases map to TRBD2. CDR3 length: 12 amino acids. J was trimmed by 14 bases and V by 1 base; bases with no gene match: 7. Per the germline V gene, CDR1 is SGHDT and CDR2 is YYEEEE. The CDR3 coding sequence is TGTGCCAGCAGCTTGTCGGGGGGGCTCTTCTACTTC. Translation: CASSLSGGLFYF.

By share, this clone counts as medium-sized. The V call is TRBV4-2, the J call TRBJ2-7, with D unresolved. Per the germline V gene, CDR1 is LGHNA and CDR2 is YNFKEQ. Trimming cost V 0 bases and J 0 bases, with 15 bases left between them. This CDR3 has 17 residues. CDR3 protein: CASSQDPPYGSSYEQYF. The CDR3 nucleotides read TGTGCCAGCAGCCAAGATCCCCCCTACGGGTCCTCCTACGAGCAGTACTTC.

V is TRBV11-2 and J is TRBJ1-1; 9 nucleotides align to TRBD1. Germline V gene data show CDR1 as SGHAT and CDR2 as FQNNGV. Germline trimming cut 1 base from V and 2 bases from J; bases unmatched to any gene: 2. The CDR3 has 15 amino acids. CDR3 in amino acids: CASSLGTGGNTEAFF. The CDR3 DNA reads TGTGCCAGCAGCTTAGGTACAGGGGGCAACACTGAAGCTTTCTTT.

The V call is TRBV29-1, the J call TRBJ1-1; D is unclear. Trimming took off 6 bases at V and 1 base at J, with 9 bases between the two ends. CDR1 SQVTM and CDR2 ANQGSEA come from the germline V gene. This CDR3 has 12 residues. CDR3 sequence: CSVLEENTEAFF. In DNA, the CDR3 is TGCAGCGTGCTCGAGGAGAACACTGAAGCTTTCTTT.

The V and J genes are TRBV6-5 and TRBJ1-1, with D uncertain. In germline, CDR1 is MNHEY, CDR2 SVGAGI. CDR3 length: 13 amino acids. V gave up 6 bases and J gave up 1 base, with 9 bases separating them. DNA for the CDR3: TGTGCCAGCAGCCTCCGGGAGAACACTGAAGCTTTCTTT. This translates into CASSLRENTEAFF.

The chain employs TRBV6-6 and TRBJ1-1; D uncertain. The CDR3 runs 13 residues. Germline lookup yields CDR1 MNHNY and CDR2 SVGAGI (reference sequence). V lost 2 bases to trimming and J lost 4 bases, with 8 bases between them. CDR3 sequence reads: CASSYTQTTEAFF. The DNA for the CDR3 is TGTGCCAGCAGTTACACACAAACCACTGAAGCTTTCTTT.

This chain links TRBV14 with TRBJ1-4; no definite D call. This CDR3 region has 15 residues. Germline V gene data show CDR1 as SGHDN and CDR2 as FVKESK. V lost 3 bases, J lost 8 bases, and 16 bases lay in between. CDR3 amino acids: CASSQIGWEDEKLFF. The CDR3 coding sequence is TGTGCCAGCAGCCAGATAGGGTGGGAGGACGAAAAACTGTTTTTT.